The 13 T cell receptor beta chains given below trace back to one sample, sequenced in a study of breast tumors, draining lymph nodes, adjacent tissues. MiXCR, applied by TCRdb to the multiplex PCR reads, yields one record per CDR3 protein. The data show about 15,000 distinct CDR3 sequences, 52% seen once. Material: tumor-adjacent breast tissue. The receptors shown here come from a female donor with breast cancer. Some clones in this sample may be carry-over from other donors' samples.

CDR3 in amino acids: CASSQEGLAGTYEQYF. CDR3 sequence (DNA): TGTGCCAGCAGCCAAGAGGGACTAGCGGGCACCTACGAGCAGTACTTC. The chain combines TRBV4-2 with TRBJ2-7, with TRBD2 matching over 12 bases. CDR1 is LGHNA, CDR2 YNFKEQ, per germline. The CDR3 is 16 amino acids. V lost 0 bases and J lost 2; bases outside the gene matches: 2.

Relative to its sample, this clonotype is medium-sized. V gene TRBV29-1 combines with J gene TRBJ2-7; 8 bases match TRBD2. Germline assignment: CDR1 SQVTM and CDR2 ANQGSEA. This CDR3 is 13 amino acids long. The V segment lost 6 bases and the J segment 6 bases; nucleotides outside the gene matches: 10. The CDR3 DNA reads as TGCAGCGTCCAGCGGGAGACGACCGGCGAGCAGTACTTC. Its protein product is CSVQRETTGEQYF.

The rearrangement joins TRBV10-3 to TRBJ2-3; 8 bases map to TRBD2. The junction had 7 bases not matched to a gene; V was cut back by 6 bases and J by 5 bases. Germline V gene data show CDR1 as ENHRY and CDR2 as SYGVKD. The length of the CDR3 is 14 residues. CDR3 DNA: TGTGCCATCAGGAGCGGGAGAGGTGGAGATACGCAGTATTTT. Amino acid sequence: CAIRSGRGGDTQYF.

Regarding this clonotype: Without the conserved terminal phenylalanine or tryptophan, this CDR3 likely stems from a read error. The chain is built from TRBV9 and TRBJ1-2, with no clear D. The length of the CDR3 is 13 residues. The ends were cut back, 0 bases at V and 6 bases at J, with 9 bases in the middle. Germline values: CDR1 SGDLS, CDR2 YYNGEE. The CDR3 DNA reads TGTGCCAGCAGCGTAGTCGGGAATAATGGCTACACCTCC. It translates to CASSVVGNNGYTS.

By share of the sample, this clonotype is medium-sized. The gene calls are TRBV9 and TRBJ2-5, with TRBD1 as a possible D gene (7 bases). The germline V gene encodes CDR1 SGDLS and CDR2 YYNGEE. Deletions cut 0 bases from V and 4 bases from J, with 22 bases between. This CDR3 has 18 amino acids. The CDR3 region has the DNA TGTGCCAGCAGCGTAGGGGTGGTGGGGAACAGGGGAGGAGAGACCCAGTACTTC. Amino acid sequence: CASSVGVVGNRGGETQYF.

This clonotype has at least ten counts. The chain links TRBV7-2 to TRBJ1-2; D gene uncertain. CDR3 size: 13 residues. The V end lost 2 bases, the J end lost 7 bases, and 11 bases lay between the germline ends. Germline lookup yields CDR1 SGHTA and CDR2 FQGNSA. The CDR3 bases are TGTGCCAGCAGCTTATTGAAGGTCGGTGGCTACACCTTC. It translates to CASSLLKVGGYTF.

This clonotype has just a few counts. The chain couples TRBV2 to TRBJ1-5; the match to TRBD1 covers 10 bases. V was pared by 4 bases and J by 0 bases, with 3 bases of the junction left unmatched. The CDR3 is made up of 16 amino acids. Germline V lookup: CDR1 SNHLY, CDR2 FYNNEI. The CDR3 sequence is CASSVDRGLSNQPQHF. CDR3 coding DNA: TGTGCCAGCAGTGTTGACAGGGGGCTTAGCAATCAGCCCCAGCATTTT.

In its sample, this clonotype is medium-sized. The chain couples TRBV12-3 or TRBV12-4 to TRBJ1-2; a possible D gene is TRBD1 (6 bases). The V end lost 7 bases, the J end lost 2 bases, and 14 bases lay between the germline ends. The CDR3 loop spans 14 amino acids. The CDR3 loop reads CASIPTGQNYGYTF. DNA of the CDR3: TGTGCCAGCATCCCGACAGGTCAGAACTATGGCTACACCTTC.

This chain joins TRBV29-1 and TRBJ2-7; D is possibly TRBD2 (6 bases). CDR3 length equals 13 residues. CDR1 and CDR2 from the germline V gene are SQVTM and ANQGSEA. The germline V and J ends were trimmed by 8 bases and 4 bases, with 18 bases remaining between them. CDR3 nucleotides: TGCAGCAGCTCGGGGCCGGGAGTGTACGAGCAGTACTTC. It specifies CSSSGPGVYEQYF.

V gene TRBV7-9 combines with J gene TRBJ2-3, with 10 bases identical to TRBD2. Germline lookup yields CDR1 SEHNR and CDR2 FQNEAQ (reference sequence). The CDR3 extends over 14 amino acids. After removal of 5 bases from V and 1 base from J, the junction contained 0 bases not matched to a gene. CDR3 sequence: CASSGTSGTDTQYF. In DNA form, the CDR3 reads TGTGCCAGCAGCGGGACTAGCGGCACAGATACGCAGTATTTT.

This clonotype was seen ten or more times. J is TRBJ2-1 and V is TRBV5-8, with D possibly TRBD1 on 5 matching bases. This CDR3 is 16 amino acids long. Germline V gene lookup returns CDR1 SGHTS and CDR2 YDEGEE. Trimming stripped 3 bases from V and 6 bases from J, with 19 bases between. The CDR3 sequence is CASSSLRLDTGNEQFF. CDR3 DNA sequence: TGTGCCAGCAGCTCTCTTCGGTTGGACACCGGCAATGAGCAGTTCTTC.

This clonotype was counted once. The rearrangement uses TRBV12-3 or TRBV12-4 and TRBJ1-5; maybe TRBD1 (6 bases). CDR3 length equals 14 residues. With 5 bases removed from V and 1 base from J, the gap between germline ends came to 9 bases. In nucleotides, the CDR3 is TGTGCCAGCAGTCGACAGGAAAGCAATCAGCCCCAGCATTTT. Translation gives CASSRQESNQPQHF.

DNA for the CDR3: TGTGCCAGCAGCCACACCGGGACTAGCGGACCTTACAATGAGCAGTTCTTC. Protein: CASSHTGTSGPYNEQFF. V is TRBV7-9 and J is TRBJ2-1, with 11 bases matching TRBD2. Germline-derived CDR1 and CDR2 are SEHNR and FQNEAQ (reference sequence). The CDR3 runs 17 residues. The junction had 10 bases not matched to a gene; V was cut back by 5 bases and J by 4 bases.